The rows below give T cell receptor beta chains drawn from one sample of a study of blood T cell repertoires in COVID-19. Sequenced by immunoSEQ multiplex PCR; TCRdb stores in-frame clones only, minus some. The sample carries over 50,000 clones, around four fifths recorded once. Sequenced material: peripheral blood. These receptors were obtained from a man aged 50 to 60 with acute or convalescent COVID-19. CDR3s include the opening cysteine and the closing phenylalanine or tryptophan. A D gene is named only where the DNA matches it firmly. Clone size is stated in some rows and not others, as once, few, many or a class when expanded.

TRBD2	few	TRBV19	CASSTSGKIWEQFF
TRBD1	few	TRBV4-1	CASSQGQGVGMNTEAFF
-	-	TRBV6-5	CASDRGLGTEAFF
-	-	TRBV2	CASSEGATGVYGYTF
TRBD1	-	TRBV5-1	CASSFQGQGSEAFF
-	-	TRBV18	CASSLYRTETSPQHF
-	-	TRBV28	CASSLESTGELFF
TRBD2	-	TRBV9	CASSVRAGEVYEQYF
-	-	TRBV6-1	CASSEGGQGEQFF
TRBD2	-	TRBV9	CASSVSSGAHNEQFF
TRBD1	-	TRBV28	CASSAVGQGGLRDTEAFF
-	-	TRBV18	CASSPQDRPGTEAFF
TRBD2	-	TRBV6-6	CASSFRLAGEQETQYF
TRBD1	once	TRBV4-1	CASSDTGVLSYEQYF
TRBD2	-	TRBV9	CASSWAPGRQLAGAPNEQFF
TRBD2	-	TRBV19	CASSIGLAGYTGELFF
TRBD1	-	TRBV12-5	CASALDRKNTIYF
-	-	TRBV7-3	CASSLIVGTDTQYF
TRBD2	few	TRBV18	CASSPPGGPYEQYF
TRBD2	-	TRBV19	CASSAPGLAGETQYF
TRBD1	once	TRBV3-1/TRBV3-2	CASSRERQGNTGELFF
TRBD1	-	TRBV6-5	CASSYSPGGVSDEQFF
TRBD1	-	TRBV5-6	CASSLDRGYEQYF
TRBD2	-	TRBV28	CASSLIGGSLITGELFF
TRBD1	once	TRBV27	CASSLRMAGGVNQPQHF
-	-	TRBV11-2	CASSLLLSSYNEQFF
TRBD1	-	TRBV7-3	CASPRGDRGYQETQYF
-	-	TRBV5-1	CASSLVEPRQAFF
-	-	TRBV19	CASRITGRYQPQHF
TRBD2	-	TRBV7-6	CASSDWTSGGETQYF
TRBD1	-	TRBV5-1	CASRRDRGGYGYTF
TRBD2	-	TRBV24-1	CATESSGSSYNEQFF
TRBD2	-	TRBV28	CASRRGTLAYEQYF
-	once	TRBV6-5	CASSYSARGNTEAFF
-	-	TRBV4-2	CASSPWTDNSPLHF
-	-	TRBV15	CATSRGGFNTEAFF
-	-	TRBV10-2	CASSESGGQAYEQYF
-	-	TRBV30	CACSRAGTEAFF
-	few	TRBV4-1	CASSHATREPGNTIYF
TRBD2	once	TRBV13	CASSLGASGGALETQYF